A selection of T cell receptor beta chains follows, all from one sample in a study of T cell repertoires in aging, cancer and after chemotherapy. TCRdb re-derived calls from the multiplex PCR reads in MiXCR, one entry per CDR3 protein. Here the sample spans about 10,000 distinct CDR3 sequences, under 25% being singletons. The sample taken for sequencing was blood. All receptors come from a human donor with a blood cancer. The donor label of this sample is uncertain. Each CDR3 is given with its conserved first and last residue. D genes are given only for firm matches. Clone size is shown for a subset of rows, as once, few, many or a class of expanded clone.

>TRBV6-1|TRBJ2-3|medium-sized|TRBD2
TGTGCCAGCAGGGGGACTAGCGGGATTGTAGATACGCAGTATTTT
CASRGTSGIVDTQYF
>TRBV6-5|TRBJ1-1|few|TRBD1
TGTGCCAGCAGTTACTCGGGACAGGGGATGTCCACTGAAGCTTTCTTT
CASSYSGQGMSTEAFF
>TRBV5-3|TRBJ1-5|few|NA
TGTGCCAGCCGGCCCAGGGATTATGGTCAGCCCCAGCATTTT
CASRPRDYGQPQHF
>TRBV7-6|TRBJ2-3|NA|NA
TGTGCCAGCAGCTTCCCCGGGACCCACACAGATACGCAGTATTTT
CASSFPGTHTDTQYF
>TRBV19|TRBJ2-7|medium-sized|TRBD1
TGTGCCAGTGCGCCCGGCAGGGGGCTCTCCTACGAGCAGTACTTC
CASAPGRGLSYEQYF
>TRBV5-4|TRBJ2-3|many|TRBD1
TGTGCCAGCAGAGACAGGGGACGGGTCGGACACCCGTCGTTCCCCACAGATACGCAGTATTTT
CASRDRGRVGHPSFPTDTQYF
>TRBV19|TRBJ2-1|medium-sized|NA
TGTGCCAGTAGTGTCTACCTCTCCTACAATGAGCAGTTCTTC
CASSVYLSYNEQFF
>TRBV11-2|TRBJ2-6|few|NA
TGTGCCAGCAGCTCCTGGGACTCCCACTGGGTCCTGACTTTC
CASSSWDSHWVLTF
>TRBV27|TRBJ2-1|medium-sized|NA
TGTGCCAGCCGCACGATGGGGAGAGGGTTCCGCAATGAGCAGTTCTTC
CASRTMGRGFRNEQFF
>TRBV11-2|TRBJ2-1|NA|TRBD2
TGTGCCAGCAGCTTAGAGAGAGGGACTAGCTTTGAGCAGTTCTTC
CASSLERGTSFEQFF
>TRBV18|TRBJ2-5|medium-sized|NA
TGTGCCAGCTCACTATTGTACAGTCTAAGGTTAGAGGAGACCCAGTACTTC
CASSLLYSLRLEETQYF
>TRBV30|TRBJ1-1|NA|NA
TGTGCCTGGAGTAATGGGCCTTCGCAAGCTTTCTTT
CAWSNGPSQAFF
>TRBV19|TRBJ2-5|medium-sized|NA
TGTGCCAGTAGTATCGGGCTTGGATGGGAGACCCAGTACTTC
CASSIGLGWETQYF
>TRBV6-2/TRBV6-3|TRBJ2-3|many|TRBD2
TGTGCCAGCAGTTACCCAACCCCGGGACTAGCGGTCTCCCAGGACGCAGATACGCAGTATTTT
CASSYPTPGLAVSQDADTQYF
>TRBV13|TRBJ2-1|NA|TRBD2
TGTGCCAGCAGCTTAGTGGGACTAGCGGGGGTTGAGCAGTTCTTC
CASSLVGLAGVEQFF
>TRBV28|TRBJ1-2|few|NA
TGTGCCAGCAGTTTGGACGGCATCTATGGCTACACCTTC
CASSLDGIYGYTF
>TRBV5-1|TRBJ2-5|few|NA
TGCGCCAGCAGCTTGGAAGCAGAAGAGACCCAGTACTTC
CASSLEAEETQYF
>TRBV6-5|TRBJ1-3|NA|NA
TGTGCCAGCAGTTACAACTCGAGCTCTGGAAACACCATATATTTT
CASSYNSSSGNTIYF
>TRBV5-1|TRBJ2-3|few|NA
TGCGCCAGCAGCTTGAGTGGGCCAGATACGCAGTATTTT
CASSLSGPDTQYF
>TRBV12-3/TRBV12-4|TRBJ1-2|NA|NA
TGTGCCAGCAGTTTCACGGGGGGTGGCTACACCTTC
CASSFTGGGYTF
>TRBV6-6|TRBJ2-1|many|NA
TGTGCCAGCAGGCAACTAGCTAAAAGACACAATGAGCAGTTCTTC
CASRQLAKRHNEQFF
>TRBV7-9|TRBJ2-7|once|TRBD1
TGTGCCAGCAGCCAGGGGGAACACGAGCAGTACTTC
CASSQGEHEQYF
>TRBV6-5|TRBJ1-1|many|TRBD1
TGTGCCAGCAGTTACTCCGACAGGGCTGGAGCTTTCTTT
CASSYSDRAGAFF
>TRBV20-1|TRBJ2-2|NA|TRBD2
TGCAGTGCTTCCGCCGCTAGCGGGAGGCCTGTGAACACCGGGGAGCTGTTTTTT
CSASAASGRPVNTGELFF
>TRBV12-3/TRBV12-4|TRBJ2-2|NA|TRBD1
TGTGCCGGAACGACAGGGGGACAGACCGGGGAGCTGTTTTTT
CAGTTGGQTGELFF
>TRBV7-2|TRBJ2-7|NA|NA
TGTGCCAGCAGCTTAGCAGGGTCCCACGAGCAGTACTTC
CASSLAGSHEQYF
>TRBV19|TRBJ2-3|medium-sized|NA
TGTGCCAGTAGTGTCACAGGGAGCACAGATACGCAGTATTTT
CASSVTGSTDTQYF
>TRBV6-4|TRBJ2-6|few|NA
TGTGCCAGCAGAGACAACTCTGGGGCCAACGTCCTGACTTTC
CASRDNSGANVLTF
>TRBV12-3/TRBV12-4|TRBJ2-7|NA|NA
TGTGCCAGCAGTAAGACTGACTACGAGCAGTACTTC
CASSKTDYEQYF
>TRBV27|TRBJ1-2|NA|NA
TGTGCTAGCCTACTGGGGGGGTCGAGGCTACGTTATGGCTACACCTTC
CASLLGGSRLRYGYTF
>TRBV12-3/TRBV12-4|TRBJ2-1|few|TRBD1
TGTGCCAGCAGATACCGGGACAGGGATTACAATGAGCAGTTCTTC
CASRYRDRDYNEQFF
>TRBV5-4|TRBJ2-5|medium-sized|NA
TGTGCCAGCAGCTTGGACAGGGACGAGACCCAGTACTTC
CASSLDRDETQYF
>TRBV29-1|TRBJ2-7|medium-sized|NA
TGCAGCGTCCAACCGGGACAAGCCTACGAGCAGTACTTC
CSVQPGQAYEQYF
>TRBV4-1|TRBJ1-1|NA|NA
TGCGCCAGCAGCCCCCAAGAAACCACAGGGTATACTGAAGCTTTCTTT
CASSPQETTGYTEAFF
>TRBV5-8|TRBJ2-4|NA|TRBD1
TGTGCCAGCAGCCCGGACAGGCCCCTAAACATTCAGTACTTC
CASSPDRPLNIQYF
>TRBV19|TRBJ2-1|medium-sized|NA
TGTGCCAGTAGTATCGGGATAGCCCCCGCCAAGCAGTTCTTC
CASSIGIAPAKQFF
>TRBV6-5|TRBJ2-2|medium-sized|NA
TGTGCCAGCAACCCCCGGGGGTCCGGGGAGCTGTTTTTT
CASNPRGSGELFF
>TRBV7-6|TRBJ2-2|many|TRBD2
TGTGCCAGCAGTTCTAGGACTAGCGGGAGAGTTAACACCGGGGAGCTGTTTTTT
CASSSRTSGRVNTGELFF
>TRBV15|TRBJ2-4|NA|TRBD1
TGTGCCACCAGCAGAGCCGCCCGGACAGGCCAAAACATTCAGTACTTC
CATSRAARTGQNIQYF
>TRBV5-1|TRBJ2-2|NA|TRBD2
TGCGCCAGCAGCTCATCCGCTAGCGGGAGAGGCGGGGAGCTGTTTTTT
CASSSSASGRGGELFF
>TRBV19|TRBJ2-7|medium-sized|NA
TGTGCCAGTAGTATCACAGGGAAGACGTACGAGCAGTACTTC
CASSITGKTYEQYF
>TRBV6-6|TRBJ1-1|NA|NA
TGTGCCAGCAGCGCTGGCACTGAAGCTTTCTTT
CASSAGTEAFF
>TRBV4-1|TRBJ2-6|NA|NA
TGCGCCAGCAGCCCTTGGGAATCTGGGGCCAACGTCCTGACTTTC
CASSPWESGANVLTF
>TRBV6-1|TRBJ1-5|few|TRBD1
TGTGCCAGCAATAGGATACAGGGGGCTGCTGAGCAGCCCCAGCATTTT
CASNRIQGAAEQPQHF